This entry lists 10 T cell receptor beta chains sequenced from one sample in a study of shared clonotypes between healthy human individuals. Here immunoSEQ multiplex PCR was the method, and the copy in TCRdb shows in-frame clones only, minus some. The table lists about 1.5 million clones, 95% to 99% of them singletons. Sequencing input: naive CD4+ T cells sorted from blood. Subset denoted: CD45RA+ positively selected. These receptors all stem from a man in his thirties or forties in good health.

The V and J genes are TRBV7-2 and TRBJ2-7, with TRBD2 matching over 10 bases. The CDR3 has 15 residues. V dropped 3 bases and J dropped 5; count of bases not matched to a gene: 7. Looked up from germline, CDR1 is SGHTA and CDR2 is FQGNSA. CDR3 sequence: CASSFLAGVSDEQYF. The CDR3 DNA sequence: TGTGCCAGCAGCTTCCTAGCGGGAGTTAGCGACGAGCAGTACTTC. The full variable domain, rest sourced from reference TRBV7-2 and TRBJ2-7, is GAGVSQSPSNKVTEKGKDVELRCDPISGHTALYWYRQSLGQGLEFLIYFQGNSAPDKSGLPSDRFSAERTGGSVSTLTIQRTQQEDSAVYLCASSFLAGVSDEQYFGPGTRLTVT.

This chain connects TRBV6-1 to TRBJ2-3; 11 bases agree with TRBD1. Germline CDR1 is MNHNS and CDR2 is SASEGT. The CDR3 totals 14 residues. V lost 4 bases to trimming and J lost 12 bases; unmatched junction nucleotides: 9. This CDR3 is CASSVPGQGGPQYF. CDR3 DNA sequence: TGTGCCAGCAGTGTCCCGGGACAGGGGGGGCCCCAGTATTTT.

The chain uses TRBV9 and TRBJ2-5; weak D call: TRBD2 (6 bases). The CDR3 runs to 15 residues. V was clipped by 4 bases and J by 8 bases, with 21 bases between them. Looked up from germline, CDR1 is SGDLS and CDR2 is YYNGEE. This CDR3 reads CASSTVPTGENTQYF. The CDR3 DNA reads TGTGCCAGCAGCACAGTCCCCACGGGGGAGAATACCCAGTACTTC.

The chain recombines TRBV6-5 with TRBJ1-1; TRBD1 is a possible D gene (5 bases). Trimming removed 3 bases from V and 1 base from J, with 15 bases in between. Looked up from germline, CDR1 is MNHEY and CDR2 is SVGAGI. There are 16 residues in the CDR3. Here the CDR3 DNA reads TGTGCCAGCAGTTATTTCCGACAGTACAGGAACACTGAAGCTTTCTTT. It codes for CASSYFRQYRNTEAFF.

The genes are TRBV7-9 and TRBJ1-4; D ambiguous. Germline V CDR1 and CDR2: SEHNR, FQNEAQ (reference sequence). V was pared by 1 base and J by 8 bases, with 5 bases between. This CDR3 comprises 12 residues. The CDR3 DNA is TGTGCCAGCAGCTTAGAGGGAGAAAAACTGTTTTTT. It codes for CASSLEGEKLFF.

The CDR3 DNA reads as TGCGCCAGCAGCGTGGGACTAGCGGGAGTGAAGACCCAGTACTTC. This sequence encodes CASSVGLAGVKTQYF. The chain joins TRBV5-1 to TRBJ2-5; 14 bases agree with TRBD2. The germline V gene encodes CDR1 SGHRS and CDR2 YFSETQ. J lost 6 bases, V lost 4 bases, and 5 bases had no gene match. The CDR3 consists of 15 residues.

This sequence joins TRBV5-6 and TRBJ1-1; tentative D call: TRBD1 (5 bases). Deletions cut 0 bases from V and 6 bases from J, with 12 bases between. The length of the CDR3 is 14 residues. Per germline, CDR1 SGHDT and CDR2 YYEEEE. The CDR3 loop is CASSLGVWGAEAFF. The CDR3 nucleotides are TGTGCCAGCAGCTTGGGAGTTTGGGGCGCTGAAGCTTTCTTT.

The chain carries TRBV5-5 and TRBJ2-7, with a possible D match to TRBD2 (5 bases). CDR1 SGHKS and CDR2 YYEKEE come from the germline V gene (reference sequence). This CDR3 has 15 amino acids. V was pared by 2 bases and J by 2 bases, with 14 bases between. The CDR3 sequence is CASSFQGRATYEQYF. In DNA, the CDR3 is TGTGCCAGCAGCTTCCAAGGGCGGGCAACCTACGAGCAGTACTTC.

Of note for this clone: The identical CDR3 is also encoded by other nucleotide sequences in the sample. The gene calls are TRBV2 and TRBJ1-1; perhaps TRBD1 as D (5 bases). The CDR3 is 13 amino acids. CDR1 and CDR2 from the germline V gene are SNHLY and FYNNEI. V shed 9 bases and J shed 1 base, with 12 bases lying between them. The CDR3 spells CASRTTGNTEAFF. The DNA for the CDR3 is TGTGCCAGTCGGACCACAGGGAACACTGAAGCTTTCTTT.

This rearrangement joins TRBV5-1 to TRBJ2-1; no reliable D call. Germline CDR1 reads SGHRS; CDR2 reads YFSETQ. Trimming took off 4 bases at V and 4 bases at J, with 9 bases between the two ends. The CDR3 is 13 amino acids. In nucleotides, the CDR3 is TGCGCCAGCAGCCCTATCGGATACAATGAGCAGTTCTTC. This codes for CASSPIGYNEQFF.